Listed below are T cell receptor beta chains from one sample, sequenced in a study of shared clonotypes between healthy human individuals. The method was immunoSEQ multiplex PCR; TCRdb's version includes in-frame clones alone and lacks a portion of them. Of over a million clones listed, around 74% are singletons. The sample taken for sequencing was memory CD4+ T cells sorted from blood. The source is a man younger than 35 in good health. CDR3s include the opening cysteine and the closing phenylalanine or tryptophan. The D gene is left open where the match is weak. Some rows have no size entry. The others give once, few or many, or a class for an expanded clone.

d_gene	abundance	v_gene	j_gene	CDR3nt	CDR3aa
.	few	TRBV6-1	TRBJ2-7	TGTGCCAGCAGTGGCGGGACAGCCTTAAGCTACGAGCAGTACTTC	CASSGGTALSYEQYF
.	few	TRBV7-9	TRBJ1-1	TGTGCCAGCAGCTTACCGGTCGATTCCCTGAACACTGAAGCTTTCTTT	CASSLPVDSLNTEAFF
TRBD1	.	TRBV7-2	TRBJ2-5	TGTGCCAGCAGCTTCTACAGGGGCCCCGACCAAGAGACCCAGTACTTC	CASSFYRGPDQETQYF
.	many	TRBV25-1	TRBJ1-1	TGTGCCAGCAGGTCGGCAGAGCAGTCCACTGAAGCTTTCTTT	CASRSAEQSTEAFF
.	.	TRBV30	TRBJ1-2	TGTGCCTGGAGTGTTAAAAGTGCTGATGGCTACACCTTC	CAWSVKSADGYTF
.	.	TRBV19	TRBJ1-2	TGTGCCAGTAGTAAACGGACACAAGCTAACTATGGCTACACCTTC	CASSKRTQANYGYTF
.	.	TRBV19	TRBJ2-7	TGTGCCAGTAGTATGAACTACGAGCAGTACTTC	CASSMNYEQYF
TRBD1	.	TRBV28	TRBJ1-2	TGTGCCAGCAGCGAGGGCCGGACAGGGAGTGGCTATGGCTACACCTTC	CASSEGRTGSGYGYTF
TRBD2	.	TRBV9	TRBJ2-5	TGTGCCAGCACCCGCGGGAGCGGGAGGGCCGGGGGGCAAGAGACCCAGTACTTC	CASTRGSGRAGGQETQYF
TRBD2	.	TRBV7-9	TRBJ2-2	TGTGCCAGCAGCTCGCAGACTAGCACGAACACCGGGGAGCTGTTTTTT	CASSSQTSTNTGELFF
.	.	TRBV7-8	TRBJ1-5	TGTGCCAGCAGCTTATTGACGGGGTTAAACAATTATAGCAATCAGCCCCAGCATTTT	CASSLLTGLNNYSNQPQHF
.	.	TRBV7-2	TRBJ1-2	TGTGCCAGCAGCTTGGGCAGGGTTCCTGGCTACACCTTC	CASSLGRVPGYTF
TRBD2	.	TRBV15	TRBJ2-5	TGTGCCACCAGCGGGGGACTAGCGGGGGCCTTTCAAGAGACCCAGTACTTC	CATSGGLAGAFQETQYF
TRBD2	.	TRBV7-3	TRBJ2-3	TGTGCCAGCAGCCTACAAGCGGGGGGGCTGAGAGATACGCAGTATTTT	CASSLQAGGLRDTQYF